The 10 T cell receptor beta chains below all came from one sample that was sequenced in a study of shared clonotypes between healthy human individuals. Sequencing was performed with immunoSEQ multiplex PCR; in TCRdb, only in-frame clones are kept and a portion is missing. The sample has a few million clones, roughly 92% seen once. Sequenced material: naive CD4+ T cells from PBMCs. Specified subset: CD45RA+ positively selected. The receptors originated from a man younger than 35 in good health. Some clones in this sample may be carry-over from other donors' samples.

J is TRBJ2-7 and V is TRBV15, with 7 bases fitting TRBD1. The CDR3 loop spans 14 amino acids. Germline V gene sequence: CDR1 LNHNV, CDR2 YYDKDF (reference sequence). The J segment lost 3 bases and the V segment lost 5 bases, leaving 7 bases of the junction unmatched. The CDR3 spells CATSARQGNYEQYF. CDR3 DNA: TGTGCCACCAGCGCACGACAGGGTAACTACGAGCAGTACTTC.

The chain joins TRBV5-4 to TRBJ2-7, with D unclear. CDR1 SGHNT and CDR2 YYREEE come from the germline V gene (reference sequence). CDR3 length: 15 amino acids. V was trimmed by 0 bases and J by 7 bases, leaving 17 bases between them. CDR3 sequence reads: CASSLDNSPGGEQYF. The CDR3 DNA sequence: TGTGCCAGCAGCTTGGACAATTCCCCGGGTGGGGAGCAGTACTTC.

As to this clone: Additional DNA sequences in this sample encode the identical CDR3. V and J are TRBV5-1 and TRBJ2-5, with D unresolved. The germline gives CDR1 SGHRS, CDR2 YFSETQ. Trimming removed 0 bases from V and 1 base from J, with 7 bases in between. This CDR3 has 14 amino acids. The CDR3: CASSLVGSQETQYF. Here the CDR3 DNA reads TGCGCCAGCAGCTTGGTCGGCTCCCAAGAGACCCAGTACTTC.

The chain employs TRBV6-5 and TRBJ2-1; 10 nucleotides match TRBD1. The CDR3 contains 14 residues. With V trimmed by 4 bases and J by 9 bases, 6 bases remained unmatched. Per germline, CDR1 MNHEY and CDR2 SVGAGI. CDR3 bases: TGTGCCAGCAGTTGGAGACAGGGGGCGTCTGAGCAGTTCTTC. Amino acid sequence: CASSWRQGASEQFF.

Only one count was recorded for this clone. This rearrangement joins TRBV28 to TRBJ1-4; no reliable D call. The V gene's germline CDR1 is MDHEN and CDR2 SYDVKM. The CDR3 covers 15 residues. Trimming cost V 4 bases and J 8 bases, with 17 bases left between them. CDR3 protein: CASSSGPKGQEKLFF. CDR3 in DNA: TGTGCCAGCAGTTCAGGACCCAAGGGTCAGGAAAAACTGTTTTTT.

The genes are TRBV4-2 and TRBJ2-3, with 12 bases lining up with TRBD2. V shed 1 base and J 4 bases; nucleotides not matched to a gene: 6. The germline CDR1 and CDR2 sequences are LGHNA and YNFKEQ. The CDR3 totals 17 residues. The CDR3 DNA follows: TGTGCCAGCAGCCAAGGAACGACTAGCGGGAGAGCAGATACGCAGTATTTT. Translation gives CASSQGTTSGRADTQYF.

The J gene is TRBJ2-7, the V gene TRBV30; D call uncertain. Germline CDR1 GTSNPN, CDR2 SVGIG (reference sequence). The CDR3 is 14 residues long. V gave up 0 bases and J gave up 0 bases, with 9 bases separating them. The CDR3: CAWSVQVSSYEQYF. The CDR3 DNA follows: TGTGCCTGGAGTGTACAAGTCAGCTCCTACGAGCAGTACTTC.

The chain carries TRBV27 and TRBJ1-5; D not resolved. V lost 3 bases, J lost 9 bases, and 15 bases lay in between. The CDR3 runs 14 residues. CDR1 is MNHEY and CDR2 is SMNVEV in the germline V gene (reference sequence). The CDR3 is CASSFEGSSGPQHF. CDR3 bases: TGTGCCAGCAGTTTCGAGGGTTCCTCTGGGCCCCAGCATTTT.

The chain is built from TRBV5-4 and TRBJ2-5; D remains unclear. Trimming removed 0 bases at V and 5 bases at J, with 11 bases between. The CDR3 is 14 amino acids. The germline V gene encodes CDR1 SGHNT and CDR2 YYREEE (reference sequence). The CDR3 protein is CASSLARVGETQYF. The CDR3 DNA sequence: TGTGCCAGCAGCTTGGCTAGGGTTGGGGAGACCCAGTACTTC.

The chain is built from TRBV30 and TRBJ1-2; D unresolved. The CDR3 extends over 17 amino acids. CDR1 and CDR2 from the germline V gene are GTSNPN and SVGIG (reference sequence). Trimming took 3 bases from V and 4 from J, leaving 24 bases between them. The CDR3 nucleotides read TGTGCCTGGAGGAACCGACCCCCCGGGTACACTACCTATGGCTACACCTTC. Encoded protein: CAWRNRPPGYTTYGYTF.